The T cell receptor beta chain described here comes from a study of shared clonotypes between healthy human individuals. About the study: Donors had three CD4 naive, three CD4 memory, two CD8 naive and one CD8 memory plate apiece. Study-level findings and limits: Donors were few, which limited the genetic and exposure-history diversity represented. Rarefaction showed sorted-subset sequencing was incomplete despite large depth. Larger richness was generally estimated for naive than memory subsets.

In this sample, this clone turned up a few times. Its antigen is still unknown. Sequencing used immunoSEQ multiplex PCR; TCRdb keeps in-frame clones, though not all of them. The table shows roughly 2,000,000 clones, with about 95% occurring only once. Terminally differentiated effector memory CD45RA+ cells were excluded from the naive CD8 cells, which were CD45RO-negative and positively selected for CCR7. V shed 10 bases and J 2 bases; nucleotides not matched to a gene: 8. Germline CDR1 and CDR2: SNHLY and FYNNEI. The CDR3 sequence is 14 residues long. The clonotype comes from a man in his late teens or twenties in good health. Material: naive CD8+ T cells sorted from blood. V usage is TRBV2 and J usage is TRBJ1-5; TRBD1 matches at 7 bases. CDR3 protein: CATKTGNGNQPQHF. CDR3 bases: TGTGCCACCAAGACAGGGAACGGCAATCAGCCCCAGCATTTT.